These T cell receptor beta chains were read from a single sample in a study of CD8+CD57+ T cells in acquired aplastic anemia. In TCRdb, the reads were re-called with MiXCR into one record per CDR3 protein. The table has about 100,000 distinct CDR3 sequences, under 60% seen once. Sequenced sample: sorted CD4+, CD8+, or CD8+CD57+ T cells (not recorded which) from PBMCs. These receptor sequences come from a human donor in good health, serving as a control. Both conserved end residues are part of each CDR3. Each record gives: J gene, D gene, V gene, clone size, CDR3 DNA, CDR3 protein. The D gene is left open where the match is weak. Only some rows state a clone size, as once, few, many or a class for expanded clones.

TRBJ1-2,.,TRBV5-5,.,TGTGCCAGCAGCTTGGTCGCAGGAAACTATGGCTACACCTTC,CASSLVAGNYGYTF
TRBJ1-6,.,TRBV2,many,TGTGCCAGCAGTGAAGCGATCGGGGCTAATTCACCCCTCCACTTT,CASSEAIGANSPLHF
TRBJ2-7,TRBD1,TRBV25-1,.,TGTGCCAGCAGTGGGGGGGACAGGGAGAATCTGGCCTACGAGCAGTACTTC,CASSGGDRENLAYEQYF
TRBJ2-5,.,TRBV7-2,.,TGTGCCAGCAGCTGCCCCGGGATGGAGACCCAGTACTTC,CASSCPGMETQYF
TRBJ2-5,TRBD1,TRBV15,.,TGTGCCACCAGCCCGGGACAGGGAGGAGAAGAGACCCAGTACTTC,CATSPGQGGEETQYF
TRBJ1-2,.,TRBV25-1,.,TGTGCCAGCACTGACAGGCTTGGCTACACCTTC,CASTDRLGYTF
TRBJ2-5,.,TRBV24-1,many,TGTGCCACCAGTGAGCCTCCGGGGGAGACCCAGTACTTC,CATSEPPGETQYF
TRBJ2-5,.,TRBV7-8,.,TGTGCCAGCAGCCAAGATCGGGTTGGGCAAGAGACCCAGTACTTC,CASSQDRVGQETQYF
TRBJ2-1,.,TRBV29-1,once,TGCAGCGTTGTTCCGGGGACCTACAATGAGCAGTTCTTC,CSVVPGTYNEQFF
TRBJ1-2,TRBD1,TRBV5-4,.,TGTGCCAGCAGCTTGTTCCGGGACAGGGGGCTTGGCTACACCTTC,CASSLFRDRGLGYTF
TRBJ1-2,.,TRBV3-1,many,TGTGCCAGCAGCCCCCGGACTGCTGAAGCTAACTATGGCTACACCTTC,CASSPRTAEANYGYTF
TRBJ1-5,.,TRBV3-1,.,TGTGCCAGCAGCCAGGGGTGGGTGGGGGCCTACAATCAGCCCCAGCATTTT,CASSQGWVGAYNQPQHF
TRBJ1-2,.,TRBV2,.,TGTGCCAGCAGTCGGCTTGTGGGTAACTATGGCTACACCTTC,CASSRLVGNYGYTF
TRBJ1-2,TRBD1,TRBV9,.,TGTGCCAGCAGCCCCCTGGGGGACAGGGTTAACTATGGCTACACCTTC,CASSPLGDRVNYGYTF
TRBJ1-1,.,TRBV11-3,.,TGTGCCAGCAGCTTGGCCGGGACGAACGCTGAAGCTTTCTTT,CASSLAGTNAEAFF
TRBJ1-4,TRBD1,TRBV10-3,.,TGTGCCATCAGTGACTCGGGACAGGGCGTAGAAAAACTGTTTTTT,CAISDSGQGVEKLFF
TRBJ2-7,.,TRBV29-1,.,TGCAGCGGGGGACAAAACTACGAGCAGTACTTC,CSGGQNYEQYF
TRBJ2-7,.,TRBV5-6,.,TGTGCCAGCAGCTTGTATGGACGAAAAGAGCAGTACTTC,CASSLYGRKEQYF
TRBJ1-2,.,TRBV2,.,TGTGCCAGCAGTGCGGGGATCTATGGCTACACCTTC,CASSAGIYGYTF
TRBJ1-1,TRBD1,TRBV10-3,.,TGTGCCATCAAGTCAGGGGGCCGGAACACTGAAGCTTTCTTT,CAIKSGGRNTEAFF
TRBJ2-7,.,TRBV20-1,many,TGCAGTGCCGCCTTCGGGGCGGGGGAGCAGTACTTC,CSAAFGAGEQYF
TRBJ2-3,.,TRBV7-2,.,TGTGCCAGCAGCTTAATGAGCACAGATACGCAGTATTTT,CASSLMSTDTQYF
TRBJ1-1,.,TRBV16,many,TGTGCCAGCAGCCTTGTGCTCACTGAAGCTTTCTTT,CASSLVLTEAFF
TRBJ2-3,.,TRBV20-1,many,TGCAGTGCCCCGCCTGACCTGGGGTTCACAGATACGCAGTATTTT,CSAPPDLGFTDTQYF
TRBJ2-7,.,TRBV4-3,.,TGCGCCAGCAGCCAAGAAGGCAAAGGGTCCTACGAGCAGTACTTC,CASSQEGKGSYEQYF
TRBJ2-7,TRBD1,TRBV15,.,TGTGCCACCAGCGGGACAGGGCGGCGCGAGCAGTACTTC,CATSGTGRREQYF
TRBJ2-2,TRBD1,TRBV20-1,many,TGCAGTGCTAGAGGGGAGACAGGGGGTACCGGGGAGCTGTTTTTT,CSARGETGGTGELFF
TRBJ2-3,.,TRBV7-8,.,TGTGCCAGCAGACACGGGACTGGAAGCACAGATACGCAGTATTTT,CASRHGTGSTDTQYF
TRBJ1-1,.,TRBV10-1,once,TGCGCCAGCAGGGATTTCGGGCAGAACACTGAAGCTTTCTTT,CASRDFGQNTEAFF
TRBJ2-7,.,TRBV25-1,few,TGTGCCAGCAGTGGGGGGGGGCCGGGGGAGCAGTACTTC,CASSGGGPGEQYF
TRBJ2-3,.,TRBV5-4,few,TGTGCCAGCAGCTTGTCGACAGAGGTTACGCAGTATTTT,CASSLSTEVTQYF
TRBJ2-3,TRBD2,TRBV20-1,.,TGCAGTGCTCGGACTAGCGGGATGAGCACAGATACGCAGTATTTT,CSARTSGMSTDTQYF
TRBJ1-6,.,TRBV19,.,TGTGCCAGTAGACCTTCACAAACTGCACCCCTCCACTTT,CASRPSQTAPLHF
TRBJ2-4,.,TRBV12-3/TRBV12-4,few,TGTGCCAGCAGCCTTACCCAGGGAATAGCCAAAAACATTCAGTACTTC,CASSLTQGIAKNIQYF
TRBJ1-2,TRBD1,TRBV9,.,TGTGCCAGCAGCTCGGCAGGGCGAGGGGGCGACTACATCTTC,CASSSAGRGGDYIF
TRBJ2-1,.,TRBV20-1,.,TGCAGTGCTAGAGCACCCTTAGCGGAACTGTCGAATGAGCAGTTCTTC,CSARAPLAELSNEQFF
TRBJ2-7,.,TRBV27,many,TGTGCCAGCAGATTCGGGGGCTCCCCCTACGAGCAGTACTTC,CASRFGGSPYEQYF
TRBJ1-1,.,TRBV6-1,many,TGTGCCAGCAGTGAGGGGTTTGCTGAAGCTTTCTTT,CASSEGFAEAFF
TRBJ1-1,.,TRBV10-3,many,TGTGCCATCAGTTTGGGGGCCGGCAGTACTGAAGCTTTCTTT,CAISLGAGSTEAFF
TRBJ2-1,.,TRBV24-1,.,TGTGCCACCAGTGATTCGGGGGAAGACGACGAGCAGTTCTTC,CATSDSGEDDEQFF
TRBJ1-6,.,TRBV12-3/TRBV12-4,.,TGTGCCAGCCAGGGACGAGGGGCCCTCCACTTT,CASQGRGALHF
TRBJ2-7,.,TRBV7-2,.,TGTGCCAGCAGCTTCGTCGGCAGGGGCTACGAGCAGTACTTC,CASSFVGRGYEQYF
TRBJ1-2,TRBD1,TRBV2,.,TGTGCCAGCAGTCCGACGGGACAGGACTATGGCTACACCTTC,CASSPTGQDYGYTF
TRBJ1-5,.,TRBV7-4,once,TGTGCCAGCACCGCCCGTGGTAATAGCAATCAGCCCCAGCATTTT,CASTARGNSNQPQHF
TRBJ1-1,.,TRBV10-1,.,TGCGCCAGCAGTGAGTACCGGGACGGGAACACTGAAGCTTTCTTT,CASSEYRDGNTEAFF
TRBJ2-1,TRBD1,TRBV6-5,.,TGTGCCAGCAGTTACGGGACAGGGCCATACAATGAGCAGTTCTTC,CASSYGTGPYNEQFF
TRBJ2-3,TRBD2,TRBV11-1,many,TGTGCCAGCAGCTTAGCGCGACTAGCGGAAGATACGCAGTATTTT,CASSLARLAEDTQYF
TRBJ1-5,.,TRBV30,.,TGTGCCTGGAGTGTAGGAGGCAATCAGCCCCAGCATTTT,CAWSVGGNQPQHF
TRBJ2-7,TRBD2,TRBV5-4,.,TGTGCCAGCAGCCGGCCCTCCGGGGGGATGGGCGAGCAGTACTTC,CASSRPSGGMGEQYF
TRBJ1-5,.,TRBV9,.,TGTGCCAGCAGCGTGTCTGGGGTTTTGAATCAGCCCCAGCATTTT,CASSVSGVLNQPQHF
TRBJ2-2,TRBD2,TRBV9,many,TGTGCCAGCAGCCCCGGGACTAGCCCGGGAGGGGAGCTGTTTTTT,CASSPGTSPGGELFF
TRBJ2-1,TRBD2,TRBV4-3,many,TGCGCCAGCAGCCAAGCAGCGGGGACGGGAGGGGCCAATGAGCAGTTCTTC,CASSQAAGTGGANEQFF
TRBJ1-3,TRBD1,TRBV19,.,TGTGCCAGTAGTAACAGGGGGTCTGGAAACACCATATATTTT,CASSNRGSGNTIYF